The 17 T cell receptor beta chains in this list originate from one sample, sequenced in a study of OX40 agonist ivuxolimab in advanced cancers. The method was immunoSEQ multiplex PCR; TCRdb's version includes in-frame clones alone and lacks a portion of them. The sample has more than 65,000 clones; under 80% are singletons. The sample consisted of CD4+ or CD8+ T cells sorted from blood, taken in a trial of the OX40 agonist ivuxolimab. The receptors derive from an adult with an advanced solid tumor such as melanoma, head and neck, liver or kidney cancer.

V usage is TRBV7-6 and J usage is TRBJ1-2; no definite D call. The V end lost 5 bases, the J end lost 3 bases, and 7 bases lay between the germline ends. CDR1 and CDR2 from the germline V gene are SGHVS and FNYEAQ. The CDR3 extends over 12 amino acids. The CDR3 sequence is CASSSRDYGYTF. In DNA, the CDR3 is TGTGCCAGCAGCAGTAGGGACTATGGCTACACCTTC.

The V gene is TRBV30, the J gene TRBJ1-4, with 8 positions matching TRBD1. The germline CDR1 and CDR2 sequences are GTSNPN and SVGIG (reference sequence). The CDR3 is made up of 13 amino acids. The V gene end was trimmed by 4 bases and the J gene end by 7 bases; junction bases not matched to a gene: 5. The CDR3 DNA reads TGTGCCTGGAACACAGGGGGTGGTGAAAAACTGTTTTTT. This translates into CAWNTGGGEKLFF.

CDR3 sequence: CASSSIGQNYTF. The CDR3 coding sequence is TGTGCCAGCAGTTCCATCGGACAAAACTACACCTTC. The chain carries TRBV6-5 and TRBJ1-2; weak D call: TRBD1 (5 bases). CDR3 length: 12 amino acids. In germline, CDR1 is MNHEY, CDR2 SVGAGI. With 4 bases removed from V and 10 bases from J, the gap between germline ends came to 13 bases.

The chain couples TRBV4-2 to TRBJ1-2, with 7 bases identical to TRBD1. From germline, CDR1 is LGHNA and CDR2 YNFKEQ. Trimming took 4 bases from V and 3 from J; bases not matched to a gene: 8. CDR3 length: 15 residues. The CDR3 DNA sequence: TGTGCCAGCAGCCCACAGGGGAGGGAGGACTATGGCTACACCTTC. Encoded protein: CASSPQGREDYGYTF.

The chain uses TRBV5-8 and TRBJ1-5, with D uncertain. Germline V gene lookup returns CDR1 SGHTS and CDR2 YDEGEE. The CDR3 is made up of 17 amino acids. V was shortened by 0 bases and J by 5 bases, with 18 bases between the two germline ends. CDR3 in amino acids: CASSLEVRSFLDQPQHF. CDR3 DNA: TGTGCCAGCAGCTTGGAAGTACGCAGCTTTTTAGATCAGCCCCAGCATTTT. The whole variable domain, filled in from reference TRBV5-8 and TRBJ1-5, reads EAGVTQSPTHLIKTRGQQATLRCSPISGHTSVYWYQQALGLGLQFLLWYDEGEERNRGNFPPRFSGRQFPNYSSELNVNALELEDSALYLCASSLEVRSFLDQPQHFGDGTRLSIL.

V is TRBV5-1 and J is TRBJ2-3; weak D call: TRBD2 (5 bases). This CDR3 is 16 amino acids long. Germline V gene sequence: CDR1 SGHRS, CDR2 YFSETQ. The V end lost 5 bases, the J end lost 0 bases, and 16 bases lay between the germline ends. CDR3 loop: CASRGGVAQSTDTQYF. The CDR3 DNA reads TGCGCCAGCAGGGGTGGCGTAGCGCAGAGCACAGATACGCAGTATTTT.

The CDR3 nucleotides are TGTGCCAGCAGTTTAAGCCCCGGGGGGGGAGCAAACACTGAAGCTTTCTTT. It yields the protein CASSLSPGGGANTEAFF. The genes are TRBV28 and TRBJ1-1, with a possible D match to TRBD1 (5 bases). The CDR3 consists of 17 residues. Germline V gene sequence: CDR1 MDHEN, CDR2 SYDVKM. The V and J ends lost 2 bases and 2 bases respectively, with 18 bases between them.

This clone was seen more than once but under ten times. The genes are TRBV6-5 and TRBJ1-4; D gene uncertain. Deletions cut 0 bases from V and 3 bases from J, with 8 bases between. CDR3 size: 15 residues. Looked up from germline, CDR1 is MNHEY and CDR2 is SVGAGI. CDR3 sequence: CASSYSNEPNEKLFF. CDR3 DNA sequence: TGTGCCAGCAGTTACTCCAATGAACCTAATGAAAAACTGTTTTTT.

CDR3 coding DNA: TGTGCCAGCACCCCTCGGGAGCCGGTAGATACGCAGTATTTT. Translation: CASTPREPVDTQYF. The chain joins TRBV7-8 to TRBJ2-3, with D possibly matching TRBD2 (6 bases). The germline V and J ends were trimmed by 7 bases and 5 bases, with 16 bases remaining between them. Germline CDR1 is SGHVS and CDR2 is FQNEAQ. The CDR3 sequence is 14 residues long.

J is TRBJ2-7 and V is TRBV2, with 7 nucleotides matching TRBD2. The ends lost 6 bases at V and 4 bases at J; junction bases unmatched: 0. Germline-derived CDR1 and CDR2 are SNHLY and FYNNEI. The CDR3 loop spans 11 amino acids. CDR3 bases: TGTGCCAGCAGGCGGGGGTACGAGCAGTACTTC. This sequence encodes CASRRGYEQYF.

The CDR3 DNA reads TGTGCCAGCAGCAGACAGGGCGGGAACACCGGGGAGCTGTTTTTT. This gives the protein CASSRQGGNTGELFF. The genes are TRBV2 and TRBJ2-2; 7 nucleotides align to TRBD1. Germline V CDR1 and CDR2: SNHLY, FYNNEI. This CDR3 contains 15 residues. Trimming cost V 6 bases and J 1 base; bases outside gene matches: 5.

The chain joins TRBV7-9 to TRBJ2-7; D possibly uses TRBD1 or TRBD2 (5 bases each). This CDR3 has 15 amino acids. CDR1 SEHNR and CDR2 FQNEAQ come from the germline V gene (reference sequence). The V gene lost 0 bases and the J gene lost 0 bases, with 9 bases spanning the gap. This CDR3 is CASSLAFGGSYEQYF. For the CDR3, the DNA is TGTGCCAGCAGCTTAGCTTTTGGGGGCTCCTACGAGCAGTACTTC.

The rearrangement links TRBV27 to TRBJ2-1, with D perhaps TRBD1 (6 bases). Germline lookup yields CDR1 MNHEY and CDR2 SMNVEV (reference sequence). There are 14 residues in the CDR3. V lost 6 bases to trimming and J lost 6 bases, with 15 bases between them. DNA for the CDR3: TGTGCCAGCAGGCCATTCAGGGGTGGCAATGAGCAGTTCTTC. Protein product: CASRPFRGGNEQFF.

This chain uses TRBV5-1 with TRBJ2-3, with D tentatively TRBD2 (5 bases). With 0 bases removed from V and 2 bases from J, the gap between germline ends came to 10 bases. The CDR3 contains 15 residues. Germline V gives CDR1 SGHRS, CDR2 YFSETQ. The CDR3 coding sequence is TGCGCCAGCAGCTTGGGCGAGCGGTACACAGATACGCAGTATTTT. Amino acid sequence: CASSLGERYTDTQYF.

The chain is built from TRBV19 and TRBJ1-2; TRBD1 matches 10 bases. Germline V gives CDR1 LNHDA, CDR2 SQIVND (reference sequence). V shed 3 bases and J 2 bases; nucleotides not matched to a gene: 0. This CDR3 comprises 14 residues. The CDR3 nucleotides read TGTGCCAGTAGTATGGGACAGGGGAACTATGGCTACACCTTC. Translating gives CASSMGQGNYGYTF.

V usage is TRBV29-1 and J usage is TRBJ1-5; the match to TRBD1 covers 12 bases. CDR1 is SQVTM, CDR2 ANQGSEA, per germline. The CDR3 contains 14 residues. V lost 4 bases, J lost 5 bases, and 3 bases stayed unmatched. CDR3 residues: CSVAGTGGYQPQHF. The CDR3 nucleotides are TGCAGCGTTGCCGGGACAGGGGGCTATCAGCCCCAGCATTTT.

This sequence joins TRBV27 and TRBJ1-1; TRBD1 aligns across 10 bases. The CDR3 runs 16 residues. The germline V gene encodes CDR1 MNHEY and CDR2 SMNVEV (reference sequence). The ends lost 5 bases at V and 3 bases at J; junction bases unmatched: 9. CDR3 bases: TGTGCCAGCAGTCAACCCCCCGGGACAGGGGACACTGAAGCTTTCTTT. It encodes CASSQPPGTGDTEAFF.